The 3 T cell receptor beta chains below come from one sample, sequenced in a study of shared clonotypes between healthy human individuals (dated by TCRdb to 2018 to 2021). Libraries were made using the immunoSEQ multiplex PCR assay. Sourced from immuneACCESS, this table was stored by TCRdb with only in-frame sequences that have V and J called. A share of the clones is absent; for the studies checked, an unresolved V gene accounts for under half, and the remainder has no known explanation. For this sample the table gives approximately 1,500,000 clones, of which around 98% were detected only once. The ten largest account for approximately 0.45% of the sample. The sequenced sample consisted of naive CD4+ T cells sorted from blood. The cell subset or site label here, explained by the study, means: CD45RA+ positively selected. The source of these receptors is a young man in good health.

The chain combines TRBV28 with TRBJ1-2, with unresolved D. Germline-derived CDR1 and CDR2 are MDHEN and SYDVKM. The CDR3 is made up of 14 amino acids. Between the trimmed V and J ends, which lost 5 bases and 5 bases, there was a span of 15 bases. The CDR3 is CASSPIGRRYGYTF. The CDR3 DNA follows: TGTGCCAGCAGTCCCATCGGACGGCGATATGGCTACACCTTC.

V usage is TRBV27 and J usage is TRBJ2-5; D uncertain. CDR3 size: 15 residues. V lost 3 bases to trimming and J lost 5 bases, with 16 bases between them. Germline V gives CDR1 MNHEY, CDR2 SMNVEV (reference sequence). The CDR3 loop is CASSFLSGSVETQYF. The CDR3 DNA is TGTGCCAGCAGTTTCCTATCGGGTTCGGTGGAGACCCAGTACTTC.

The chain recombines TRBV10-3 with TRBJ2-7; 7 nucleotides match TRBD2. Germline CDR1 and CDR2: ENHRY and SYGVKD. CDR3 length: 13 amino acids. V was clipped by 7 bases and J by 1 base; unmatched bases: 4. The CDR3 loop reads CAITAGVSYEQYF. The CDR3 DNA is TGTGCCATCACCGCGGGAGTATCCTACGAGCAGTACTTC.